The entry below gives a single TCR beta chain sequence along with its context. This clonotype was observed many times. The target of this receptor is not known. Per-base quality was not reported, and no clone a single base away is much larger than it. The CDR3 spans 15 residues, from the cysteine through the phenylalanine. Only the CDR3 region is kept as DNA, spanning 45 bases read in frame from base 1. V lost 0 bases and J lost 10 bases, and the count of bases not matched to a germline gene is 8. CDR1 is given as DFQATT and CDR2 as SNEGSKA, both from the germline V gene (reference sequence). The treatment or condition label for this specimen denotes: in vitro stimulation with specific CMV peptide epitopes to enrich CMV-specific T cells. The data were taken from a study of T cell repertoires in cytomegalovirus infection (dated by TCRdb to between 2018 and 2021). For the study in its entirety: Peptide stimulations targeted recently identified HLA-C-restricted CMV epitopes, whose presentation resists viral immunomodulation, together with well-studied HLA-B-restricted epitopes. The HLA type of each donor mattered for the analysis, because public TCR beta signatures pointed to carriage of CMV infection along with the matching HLA type.

Points the paper makes about the study in general: Carriers of CMV infection plus the relevant HLA type were discriminated by the cumulative frequency of public TCR beta family members in the study cohort and in an independent roughly 400-donor cohort. The ex vivo response was dominated by HLA-C-restricted CMV-specific TCR beta clonotypes, which also provided the single most frequent clonotype in two of eight donors.

TCRdb records Illumina HiSeq 1500 as the sequencer. Through fastp at Q25 and MiXCR, TCRdb rebuilt clones from the public reads, retaining in-frame beta chains. CDR3 protein sequences are deduplicated, and each keeps its most common genes and DNA. Counted in this sample were approximately 770,000 distinct CDR3 sequences; 25% to 30% of them appeared once. Together, the top ten hold under 15% of the sample. The rearranged chain carries TRBV20-1 and TRBJ1-6, with 8 bases aligning to TRBD1. The origin of this receptor is a human donor in good health (CMV status not recorded). Some clones in this sample may be carry-over from other donors' samples. This sample comprised cultured CD8+ T cells from PBMCs, obtained from culture after CMV antigen stimulation. The bases are TGCAGTGCTAGAGATTATGACAGGGGTGGATCACCCCTCCACTTT. This sequence encodes CSARDYDRGGSPLHF.